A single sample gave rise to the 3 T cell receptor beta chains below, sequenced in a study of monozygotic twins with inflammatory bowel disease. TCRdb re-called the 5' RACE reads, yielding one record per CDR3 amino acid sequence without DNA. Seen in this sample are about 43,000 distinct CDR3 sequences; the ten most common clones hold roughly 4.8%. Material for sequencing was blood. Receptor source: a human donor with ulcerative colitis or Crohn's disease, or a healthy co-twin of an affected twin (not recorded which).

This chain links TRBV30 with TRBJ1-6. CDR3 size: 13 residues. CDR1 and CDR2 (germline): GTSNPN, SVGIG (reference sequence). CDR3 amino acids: CAWSRTEDSPLHF.

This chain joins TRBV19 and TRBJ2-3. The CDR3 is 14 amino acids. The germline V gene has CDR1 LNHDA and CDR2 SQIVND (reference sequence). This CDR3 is CASSIRTYTDTQYF. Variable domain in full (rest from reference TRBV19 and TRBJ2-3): DGGITQSPKYLFRKEGQNVTLSCEQNLNHDAMYWYRQDPGQGLRLIYYSQIVNDFQKGDIAEGYSVSREKKESFPLTVTSAQKNPTAFYLCASSIRTYTDTQYFGPGTRLTVL.

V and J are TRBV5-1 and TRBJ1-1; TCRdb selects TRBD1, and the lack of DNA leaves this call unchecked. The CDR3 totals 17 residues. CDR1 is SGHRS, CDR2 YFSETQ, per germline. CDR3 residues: CASSRLWDSSLNTEAFF.